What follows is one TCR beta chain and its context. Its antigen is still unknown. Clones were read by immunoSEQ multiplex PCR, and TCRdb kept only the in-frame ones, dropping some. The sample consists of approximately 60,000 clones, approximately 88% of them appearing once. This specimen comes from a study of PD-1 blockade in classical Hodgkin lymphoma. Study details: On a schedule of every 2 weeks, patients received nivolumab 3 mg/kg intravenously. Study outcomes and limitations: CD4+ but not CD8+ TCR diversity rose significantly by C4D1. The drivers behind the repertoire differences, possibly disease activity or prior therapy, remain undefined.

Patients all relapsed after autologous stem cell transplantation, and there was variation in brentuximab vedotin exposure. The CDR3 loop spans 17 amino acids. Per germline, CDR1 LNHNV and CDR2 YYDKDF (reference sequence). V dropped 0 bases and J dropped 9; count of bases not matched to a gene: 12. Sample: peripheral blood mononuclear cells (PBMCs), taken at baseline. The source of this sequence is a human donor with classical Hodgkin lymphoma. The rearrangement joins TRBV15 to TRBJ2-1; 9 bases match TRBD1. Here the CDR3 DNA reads TGTGCCACCAGCAGAGATCTCGGGGACAGGGAGTTCAGTGAGCAGTTCTTC. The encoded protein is CATSRDLGDREFSEQFF.